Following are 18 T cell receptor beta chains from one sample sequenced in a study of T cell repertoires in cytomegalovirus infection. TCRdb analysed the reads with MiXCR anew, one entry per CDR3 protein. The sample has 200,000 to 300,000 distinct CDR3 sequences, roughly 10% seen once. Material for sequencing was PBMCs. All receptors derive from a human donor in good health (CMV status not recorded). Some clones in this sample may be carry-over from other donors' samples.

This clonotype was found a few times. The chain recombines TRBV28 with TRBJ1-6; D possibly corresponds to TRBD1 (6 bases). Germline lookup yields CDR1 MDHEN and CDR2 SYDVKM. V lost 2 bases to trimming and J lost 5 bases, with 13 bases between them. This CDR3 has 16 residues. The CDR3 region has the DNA TGTGCCAGCAGTTTACCTCGGGGGCCGAATAATTCACCCCTCCACTTT. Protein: CASSLPRGPNNSPLHF.

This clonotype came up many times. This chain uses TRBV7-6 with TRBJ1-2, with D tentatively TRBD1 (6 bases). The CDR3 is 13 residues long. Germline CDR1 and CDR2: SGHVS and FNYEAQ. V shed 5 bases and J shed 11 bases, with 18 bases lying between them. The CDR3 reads CASSTNRGTVYTF. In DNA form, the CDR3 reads TGTGCCAGCAGCACCAATAGGGGGACGGTATACACCTTC.

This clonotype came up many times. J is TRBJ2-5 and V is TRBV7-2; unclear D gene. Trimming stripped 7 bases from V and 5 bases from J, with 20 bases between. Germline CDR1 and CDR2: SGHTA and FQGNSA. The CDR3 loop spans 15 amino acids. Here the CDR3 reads CASTPGPPASETQYF. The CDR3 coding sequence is TGTGCCAGCACCCCAGGCCCCCCAGCTTCGGAGACCCAGTACTTC. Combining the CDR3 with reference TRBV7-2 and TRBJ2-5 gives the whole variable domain GAGVSQSPSNKVTEKGKDVELRCDPISGHTALYWYRQSLGQGLEFLIYFQGNSAPDKSGLPSDRFSAERTGGSVSTLTIQRTQQEDSAVYLCASTPGPPASETQYFGPGTRLLVL.

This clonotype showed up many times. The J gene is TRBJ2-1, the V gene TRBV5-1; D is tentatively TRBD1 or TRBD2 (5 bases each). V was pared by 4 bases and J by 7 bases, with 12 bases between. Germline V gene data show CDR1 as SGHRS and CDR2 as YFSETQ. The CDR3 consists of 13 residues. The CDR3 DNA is TGCGCCAGCAGCCTCGGGACGAAGAATGAGCAGTTCTTC. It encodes CASSLGTKNEQFF.

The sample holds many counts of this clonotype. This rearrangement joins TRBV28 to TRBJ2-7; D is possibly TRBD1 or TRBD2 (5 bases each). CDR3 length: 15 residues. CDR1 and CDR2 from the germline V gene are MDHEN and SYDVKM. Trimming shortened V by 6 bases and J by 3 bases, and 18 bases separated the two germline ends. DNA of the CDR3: TGTGCCAGCAGCACTGGGGGTCGGACGGACTACGAGCAGTACTTC. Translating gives CASSTGGRTDYEQYF.

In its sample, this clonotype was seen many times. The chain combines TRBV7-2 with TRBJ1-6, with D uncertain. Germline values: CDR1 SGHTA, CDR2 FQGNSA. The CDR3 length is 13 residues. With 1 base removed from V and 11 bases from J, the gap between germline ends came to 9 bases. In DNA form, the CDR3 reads TGTGCCAGCAGCTTAGGGGAAATGGCACCCCTCCACTTT. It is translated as CASSLGEMAPLHF.

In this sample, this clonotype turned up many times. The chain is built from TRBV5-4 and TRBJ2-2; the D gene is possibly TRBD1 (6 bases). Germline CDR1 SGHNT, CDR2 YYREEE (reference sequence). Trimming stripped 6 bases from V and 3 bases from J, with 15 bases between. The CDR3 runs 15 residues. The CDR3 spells CASTRRDTDTGELFF. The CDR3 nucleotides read TGTGCCAGCACCCGCCGGGACACAGACACCGGGGAGCTGTTTTTT.

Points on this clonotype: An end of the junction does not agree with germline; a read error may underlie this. CDR3 residues: CASGFGLAPLF. The CDR3 region has the DNA TGTGCTAGTGGTTTCGGACTAGCGCCCCTCTTC. This chain joins TRBV12-5 and TRBJ2-7; 9 positions match TRBD2. The CDR3 is 11 amino acids. CDR1 and CDR2 from the germline V gene are LGHNT and FRNRAP.

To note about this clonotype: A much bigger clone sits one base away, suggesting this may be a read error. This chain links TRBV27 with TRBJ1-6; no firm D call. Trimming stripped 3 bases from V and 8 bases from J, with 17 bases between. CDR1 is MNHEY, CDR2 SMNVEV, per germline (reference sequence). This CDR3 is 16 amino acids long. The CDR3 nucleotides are TGTGCCAGCAGTTTGACCCGTGTACGGACCCATTCACCCCTCCACTTT. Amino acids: CASSLTRVRTHSPLHF.

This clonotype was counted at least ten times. CDR3 in DNA: TGTGCCAGCAGCTTAGGGGGGAAGCCCTACGAGCAGTACTTC. This sequence encodes CASSLGGKPYEQYF. The chain employs TRBV7-2 and TRBJ2-7; the D call may be TRBD1 or TRBD2 (5 bases each). The CDR3 extends over 14 amino acids. Trimming removed 1 base at V and 2 bases at J, with 9 bases between. CDR1 and CDR2 from the germline V gene are SGHTA and FQGNSA.

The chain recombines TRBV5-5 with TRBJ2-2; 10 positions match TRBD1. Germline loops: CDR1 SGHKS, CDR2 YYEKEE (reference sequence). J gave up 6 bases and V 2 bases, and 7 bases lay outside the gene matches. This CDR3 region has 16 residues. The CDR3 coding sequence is TGTGCCAGCAGCTTAGCCGGGACAGGGGCTCCCGGGGAGCTGTTTTTT. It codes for CASSLAGTGAPGELFF.

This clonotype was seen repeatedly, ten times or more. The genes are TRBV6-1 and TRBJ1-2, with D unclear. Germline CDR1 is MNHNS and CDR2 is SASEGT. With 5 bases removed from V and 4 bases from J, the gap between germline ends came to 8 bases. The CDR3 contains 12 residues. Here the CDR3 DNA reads TGTGCCAGCAGTCCTGATCCCTATGGCTACACCTTC. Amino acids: CASSPDPYGYTF.

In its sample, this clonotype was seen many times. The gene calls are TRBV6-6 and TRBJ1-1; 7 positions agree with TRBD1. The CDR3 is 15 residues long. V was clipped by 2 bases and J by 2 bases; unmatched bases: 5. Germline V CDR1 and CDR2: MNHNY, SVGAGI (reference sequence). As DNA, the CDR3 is TGTGCCAGCAGTTACCCCCGACAGGGAAACACTGAAGCTTTCTTT. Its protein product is CASSYPRQGNTEAFF.

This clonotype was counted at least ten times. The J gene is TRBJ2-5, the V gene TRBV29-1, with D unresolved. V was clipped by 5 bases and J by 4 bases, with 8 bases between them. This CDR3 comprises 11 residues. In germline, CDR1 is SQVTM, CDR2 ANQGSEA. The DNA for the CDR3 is TGCAGCGTTTCCAGCACAGAGACCCAGTACTTC. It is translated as CSVSSTETQYF.

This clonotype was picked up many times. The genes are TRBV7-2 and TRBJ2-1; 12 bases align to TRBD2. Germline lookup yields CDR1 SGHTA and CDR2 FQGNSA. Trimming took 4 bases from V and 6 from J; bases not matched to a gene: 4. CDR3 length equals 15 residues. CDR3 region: CASSSSSGRANEQFF. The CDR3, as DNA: TGTGCCAGCAGCTCCTCTAGCGGGAGGGCCAATGAGCAGTTCTTC.

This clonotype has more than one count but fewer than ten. Here the CDR3 DNA reads TGCAGTGCCAGCACTGCAGATACGCAGTATTTT. It specifies CSASTADTQYF. The gene calls are TRBV20-1 and TRBJ2-3; D is unresolved. Germline loops: CDR1 DFQATT, CDR2 SNEGSKA (reference sequence). This CDR3 is built from 11 residues. The ends were cut back, 6 bases at V and 4 bases at J, with 8 bases in the middle.

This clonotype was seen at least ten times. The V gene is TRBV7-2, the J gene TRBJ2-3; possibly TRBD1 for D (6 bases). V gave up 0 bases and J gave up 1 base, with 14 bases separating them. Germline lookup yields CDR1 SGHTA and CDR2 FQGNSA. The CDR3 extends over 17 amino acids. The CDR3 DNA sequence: TGTGCCAGCAGCTTAGCGAGGCAGGGGACCCGCACAGATACGCAGTATTTT. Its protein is CASSLARQGTRTDTQYF.

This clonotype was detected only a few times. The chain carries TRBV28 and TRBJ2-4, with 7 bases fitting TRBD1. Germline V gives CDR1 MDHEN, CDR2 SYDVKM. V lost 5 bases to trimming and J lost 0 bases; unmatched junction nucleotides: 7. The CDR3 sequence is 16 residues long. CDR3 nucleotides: TGTGCCAGCAGTCAGGACAGGACCATAGCCAAAAACATTCAGTACTTC. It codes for CASSQDRTIAKNIQYF.